The 21 T cell receptor beta chains below all came from one sample that was sequenced in a study of CXCR3-negative and CXCR3-positive naive CD8 T cells. With UMI labels, 5' RACE was used to prepare the TRB cDNA libraries. From its re-call of the 5' RACE reads, TCRdb lists each CDR3 protein once, without DNA. This table holds tens of thousands of distinct CDR3 sequences. The material sequenced was memory CD8+ T cells from blood. These receptors all come from a human donor in good health. Some clones in this sample may be carry-over from other donors' samples.

The chain has TRBV7-9 and TRBJ1-5. The CDR3 is 14 amino acids. From germline, CDR1 is SEHNR and CDR2 FQNEAQ (reference sequence). CDR3: CASSSGGTPQPQHF.

V and J are TRBV25-1 and TRBJ2-1; TCRdb's assignment of TRBD2 cannot be checked, as there is no DNA. The CDR3 contains 17 residues. From germline, CDR1 is MGHDK and CDR2 SYGVNS. CDR3 sequence: CATSTSGGKAGYNEQFF.

V and J are TRBV7-9 and TRBJ2-3; TCRdb outputs TRBD1, but without DNA this stays unchecked. Per germline, CDR1 SEHNR and CDR2 FQNEAQ (reference sequence). The CDR3 runs to 15 residues. CDR3 protein: CASSPPVGLTDTQYF. The full variable domain, completed using reference TRBV7-9 and TRBJ2-3, is DTGVSQNPRHKITKRGQNVTFRCDPISEHNRLYWYRQTLGQGPEFLTYFQNEAQLEKSRLLSDRFSAERPKGSFSTLEIQRTEQGDSAMYLCASSPPVGLTDTQYFGPGTRLTVL.

The chain recombines TRBV7-9 with TRBJ2-7; the TRBD1 assignment by TCRdb is unverifiable without DNA. The CDR3 runs 15 residues. In germline, CDR1 is SEHNR, CDR2 FQNEAQ (reference sequence). CDR3 loop: CASTSTRDSPYEQYF. Using reference TRBV7-9 and TRBJ2-7 for the parts outside the CDR3, the full variable domain is DTGVSQNPRHKITKRGQNVTFRCDPISEHNRLYWYRQTLGQGPEFLTYFQNEAQLEKSRLLSDRFSAERPKGSFSTLEIQRTEQGDSAMYLCASTSTRDSPYEQYFGPGTRLTVT.

The V call is TRBV28, the J call TRBJ2-7; TCRdb's D gene call, TRBD1, goes unchecked for lack of DNA. Germline loops: CDR1 MDHEN, CDR2 SYDVKM. The CDR3 sequence is 14 residues long. The CDR3 loop is CASSTGDSPYEQYF.

V gene TRBV2 combines with J gene TRBJ2-7; TCRdb reports TRBD1, a call that lacks DNA to check it against. The germline V gene encodes CDR1 SNHLY and CDR2 FYNNEI. The CDR3 consists of 15 residues. CDR3 in amino acids: CASKEGGRLSYEQYF.

The CDR3 spells CSVEGTVDYEQYF. The rearrangement links TRBV29-1 to TRBJ2-7; the TCRdb D gene call, TRBD2, has no DNA to confirm it. Germline V gives CDR1 SQVTM, CDR2 ANQGSEA. The CDR3 contains 13 residues.

The rearrangement uses TRBV7-2 and TRBJ2-7. This CDR3 has 14 amino acids. Germline V gene data show CDR1 as SGHTA and CDR2 as FQGNSA. The CDR3 is CASSFYSSDYEQYF.

The rearrangement uses TRBV29-1 and TRBJ1-2. Germline V CDR1 and CDR2: SQVTM, ANQGSEA. The CDR3 has 12 residues. The chain's CDR3 is CSVEDLDYGYTF.

V usage is TRBV4-3 and J usage is TRBJ2-1; TCRdb selects TRBD2, and the lack of DNA leaves this call unchecked. The germline gives CDR1 LGHNA, CDR2 YSLEER. CDR3 length equals 16 residues. The CDR3 region is CASRTTTSGAYNEQFF.

The CDR3: CAASPWVDPRGGGHEQFF. The chain links TRBV6-2 or TRBV6-3 to TRBJ2-1; TCRdb selects TRBD2, and the lack of DNA leaves this call unchecked. This CDR3 spans 18 amino acids. Germline CDR1 reads MNHEY; CDR2 reads SVGEGT.

Here the CDR3 reads CSARSELAGALYEQYF. The chain recombines TRBV20-1 with TRBJ2-7; TCRdb calls TRBD2, which cannot be checked without DNA. Germline values: CDR1 DFQATT, CDR2 SNEGSKA (reference sequence). There are 16 residues in the CDR3.

The rearrangement uses TRBV7-6 and TRBJ2-7. The CDR3 has 16 residues. The germline CDR1 and CDR2 sequences are SGHVS and FNYEAQ. The CDR3 loop is CASSLAQTFLSYEQYF.

The CDR3 sequence: CASSLEVNSGWRAFF. The gene calls are TRBV7-9 and TRBJ1-1; there is no DNA to check the TCRdb D call of TRBD1. Germline V gives CDR1 SEHNR, CDR2 FQNEAQ (reference sequence). The CDR3 contains 15 residues. Looking up the rest from reference TRBV7-9 and TRBJ1-1 gives the full variable domain: DTGVSQNPRHKITKRGQNVTFRCDPISEHNRLYWYRQTLGQGPEFLTYFQNEAQLEKSRLLSDRFSAERPKGSFSTLEIQRTEQGDSAMYLCASSLEVNSGWRAFFGQGTRLTVV.

This chain's CDR3 is CSVAKGRYDSYEQYF. The rearrangement joins TRBV29-1 to TRBJ2-7; no DNA is available, so the TRBD1 call from TCRdb remains unchecked. CDR1 and CDR2 from the germline V gene are SQVTM and ANQGSEA. The CDR3 spans 15 residues.

CDR3: CASSSIFRQGNTEAFF. The rearrangement links TRBV7-9 to TRBJ1-1; TCRdb calls TRBD1, which cannot be checked without DNA. In germline, CDR1 is SEHNR, CDR2 FQNEAQ (reference sequence). This CDR3 spans 16 amino acids.

The chain has TRBV6-2 or TRBV6-3 and TRBJ2-7; TCRdb returns TRBD1, unconfirmable since there is no DNA. CDR1 is MNHEY, CDR2 SVGEGT, per germline. The CDR3 totals 15 residues. The CDR3 loop is CASSYSTQGPYEQYF.

This rearrangement joins TRBV6-5 to TRBJ2-7; with no DNA, the TCRdb D assignment of TRBD2 cannot be verified. The CDR3 is 13 residues long. In germline, CDR1 is MNHEY, CDR2 SVGAGI. The CDR3 loop reads CASSPTRFYEQYF.

CDR3 sequence reads: CASSLGTESYEQYF. This chain links TRBV7-3 with TRBJ2-7; no DNA is available, so the TRBD1 call from TCRdb remains unchecked. There are 14 residues in the CDR3. Germline V gene lookup returns CDR1 SGHTA and CDR2 FQGTGA.

CDR3 region: CSVVYLQPSSYNEQFF. The V and J genes are TRBV29-1 and TRBJ2-1. Per the germline V gene, CDR1 is SQVTM and CDR2 is ANQGSEA. This CDR3 spans 16 amino acids.

The rearrangement joins TRBV4-3 to TRBJ2-1; TCRdb designates TRBD1, a call that cannot be tested without DNA. The CDR3 sequence is 15 residues long. CDR1 is LGHNA and CDR2 is YSLEER in the germline V gene. The CDR3 reads CASSQAGDNYNEQFF.